This T cell receptor (beta chain) is from a study of T cell clonotyping in hematopoietic cell transplantation. Study outcomes and limitations: CD4 and CD8 repertoire contributions could not be separated without sorting.

TCRdb's copy holds only in-frame clones and misses some; the assay was immunoSEQ multiplex PCR. Of 15,000 or so clones listed, around 98% are singletons. CDR1 is SEHNR and CDR2 is FQNEAQ in the germline V gene (reference sequence). V dropped 7 bases and J dropped 10; count of bases not matched to a gene: 6. The CDR3 is 14 amino acids. This clone is a singleton in its sample. What it binds is unknown. The TCR sequence derives from a female patient aged 45-65 years who had an allogeneic stem cell transplant from an unrelated donor, so T cells may come from the graft donor. Some clones in this sample may be carry-over from other donors' samples. Sequenced material: peripheral blood mononuclear cells, taken 30 days after allogeneic stem cell transplant. The J gene is TRBJ2-3, the V gene TRBV7-9; 15 nucleotides align to TRBD2. The CDR3 loop is CASNSGLAGGPQYF. CDR3 DNA: TGTGCCAGCAACTCGGGACTAGCGGGGGGCCCGCAGTATTTT. Together with reference TRBV7-9 and TRBJ2-3, the CDR3 gives the full variable domain: DTGVSQNPRHKITKRGQNVTFRCDPISEHNRLYWYRQTLGQGPEFLTYFQNEAQLEKSRLLSDRFSAERPKGSFSTLEIQRTEQGDSAMYLCASNSGLAGGPQYFGPGTRLTVL.